The rows below give T cell receptor beta chains drawn from one sample of a study of CD4 T cells in relation to SARS-CoV-2 and coronaviruses. Method: immunoSEQ multiplex PCR; TCRdb's copy keeps in-frame clones and lacks some. This table has approximately 20,000 clones, around 70% appearing once. No antigen is known for these receptors. What was sequenced was CD4+ T cells from PBMCs, cultured in vitro. All receptors derive from a human donor in good health. The CDR3 runs from the conserved cysteine through the conserved F or W. Fields, in order: V gene, D gene, J gene, clone size, CDR3 protein, CDR3 DNA. D genes are given only for firm matches. A clone size is listed for some rows: how often the clone was seen (once, few, many), or a class if it is expanded.

TRBV10-2	-	TRBJ1-1	-	CASTASTMNTEAFF	TGCGCCAGCACCGCCAGCACAATGAACACTGAAGCTTTCTTT
TRBV4-1	-	TRBJ2-7	-	CASSPRALYYEQYF	TGCGCCAGCAGCCCTCGGGCCCTTTACTACGAGCAGTACTTC
TRBV12-5	-	TRBJ2-2	-	CASGQGNTGELFF	TGTGCTAGTGGACAGGGAAACACCGGGGAGCTGTTTTTT
TRBV30	-	TRBJ1-2	-	CAHRRAYGYTF	TGTGCCCACCGACGAGCCTATGGCTACACCTTC
TRBV20-1	-	TRBJ2-7	few	CSASTGVYEQYF	TGCAGTGCTAGTACGGGAGTATATGAGCAGTACTTC
TRBV18	-	TRBJ2-1	-	CASTLNKDHYNEQFF	TGTGCCAGCACTCTAAATAAGGACCACTACAATGAGCAGTTCTTC
TRBV27	TRBD2	TRBJ2-4	-	CASSFIAGGPSKNIQYF	TGTGCCAGCAGTTTTATAGCGGGAGGGCCTTCCAAAAACATTCAGTACTTC
TRBV5-8	-	TRBJ2-3	-	CASSFPGPSPLTQYF	TGTGCCAGCAGCTTTCCTGGGCCAAGCCCCCTGACGCAGTATTTT
TRBV6-1	TRBD1	TRBJ2-5	-	CASSETPGQGLSVRPGETQYF	TGTGCCAGCAGTGAAACCCCGGGACAGGGCCTCTCAGTAAGGCCTGGGGAGACCCAGTACTTC
TRBV3-1/TRBV3-2	TRBD2	TRBJ2-1	-	CASSRRTSGRLENEQFF	TGTGCCAGCAGCCGTCGGACTAGCGGGAGGCTGGAGAATGAGCAGTTCTTC
TRBV3-1/TRBV3-2	TRBD1	TRBJ2-2	-	CASSSGTGGANGELFF	TGTGCCAGCAGCTCCGGGACAGGGGGCGCGAACGGGGAGCTGTTTTTT
TRBV7-9	-	TRBJ2-1	-	CASSLGRDEQFF	TGTGCCAGCAGCCTGGGACGGGATGAGCAGTTCTTC
TRBV14	TRBD1	TRBJ2-7	-	CASSQQPGGIGEQYF	TGTGCCAGCAGCCAACAGCCAGGGGGTATTGGCGAGCAGTACTTC
TRBV11-2	-	TRBJ2-2	-	CASSVSGGRRGGELFF	TGTGCCAGCAGCGTCAGTGGTGGGAGGCGAGGCGGGGAGCTGTTTTTT
TRBV5-8	TRBD2	TRBJ2-1	-	CASSLAGLADNEQFF	TGTGCCAGCAGCTTGGCGGGACTAGCGGACAATGAGCAGTTCTTC
TRBV4-1	-	TRBJ2-4	-	CASSQESAKNIQYF	TGCGCCAGCAGCCAAGAATCGGCCAAAAACATTCAGTACTTC
TRBV10-3	-	TRBJ1-1	few	CAITPSMNTEAFF	TGTGCCATCACTCCCAGCATGAACACTGAAGCTTTCTTT
TRBV9	-	TRBJ2-5	once	CASSAIQETQYF	TGTGCCAGCAGCGCCATCCAAGAGACCCAGTACTTC
TRBV5-6	TRBD2	TRBJ2-1	-	CASSHFLAGGNEQFF	TGTGCCAGCAGCCATTTTCTAGCGGGAGGCAATGAGCAGTTCTTC
TRBV7-9	-	TRBJ1-1	-	CASSLDRVRGTEAFF	TGTGCCAGCAGCTTAGACAGGGTAAGGGGGACTGAAGCTTTCTTT
TRBV6-2/TRBV6-3	-	TRBJ2-2	-	CASSYGDGNTGELFF	TGTGCCAGCAGTTACGGGGACGGGAACACCGGGGAGCTGTTTTTT
TRBV28	TRBD2	TRBJ2-3	-	CASSLSGGLDTQYF	TGTGCCAGCAGTTTATCGGGGGGTTTGGATACGCAGTATTTT
TRBV11-2	-	TRBJ2-4	-	CASSPGVKNIQYF	TGTGCCAGCAGTCCCGGAGTAAAAAACATTCAGTACTTC